This entry is about one T cell receptor (beta chain). The CDR3 is made up of 14 amino acids. Germline V CDR1 and CDR2: SGHKS, YYEKEE (reference sequence). The entry originates in a study of T cell clusters in autoimmune cytopenias. TRB amplification used approximately 0.25 ug of peripheral blood genomic DNA. TRB was amplified by touch-down multiplex PCR, primer pools A and B combined. From the multiplex PCR reads, TCRdb lists one entry per CDR3 protein and no DNA. This repertoire includes 5,500 to 8,000 distinct CDR3 sequences. This same sample was also taken into another study, of T cell repertoires in aging, cancer and after chemotherapy.

J is TRBJ1-1 and V is TRBV5-5. The sample was peripheral blood. The TCR sequence derives from a human donor in good health. The CDR3 here is CASSPITGSSEAFF.